This T cell receptor (beta chain) was sequenced for a study of shared clonotypes between healthy human individuals (dated by TCRdb to 2019 to 2021). Regarding the complete study: Two women and three men aged 18 to 49 years were included in the cohort. For each donor, three plates each were used for CD4 naive and CD4 memory, two plates were used for CD8 naive, and one plate was used for CD8 memory. The study deeply sequenced blood TCR repertoires of about 5 healthy adults to estimate repertoire size and the extent of clonotype sharing between individuals. Libraries were prepared and TCR repertoires were sequenced by different laboratories using diverse techniques, in order to increase sequencing depth and limit assay-specific biases. Between about 0.85 and 10 billion PBMCs per donor were obtained by leukapheresis. What the authors observed across the whole study: When several donors were compared, the shared fraction of clonotypes was about 5% for naive CD4, approximately 3.5% for naive CD8, 2.3% for memory CD4, and 0.35% to 0.4% for memory CD8. Even with the large sequencing depth, rarefaction of the sorted-subset datasets indicated that sequencing was incomplete. Pairwise subsampling led to the expectation that sequencing depth would affect the degree of clonotype sharing among donors. Naive subsets generally had larger estimated clonotype richness than memory subsets did. Higher generation probabilities were observed for clonotypes shared by all four sorted-subset donors than for non-shared clonotypes. Sampling was restricted to blood, and TCR repertoires in tissues likely differ from the TCR repertoires found in blood. Because the study included a small number of donors, the genetic and exposure-history diversity represented was limited.

Using the deep immunoSEQ assay, multiplex PCR amplified TCR CDR3 regions from genomic DNA. Extracted genomic DNA from each cell subset was distributed evenly across all wells of several immunoSEQ 96-well plates, and each plate was treated as a replicate. Each replicate PCR for sorted subsets received approximately 220 ng genomic DNA, equal to about 30,000 T cell genomes. Purified libraries were quantified with a Qubit 3.0 fluorometer, sized on a Bioanalyzer 2100, and re-quantified with the KAPA Library Quantification kit. A separate single-read 150-cycle Illumina NextSeq 550 flow cell was used to sequence each immunoSEQ 96-well plate. The study's own analysis went as follows. Because only junctional sequences without quality scores were contained in the immunoSEQ output, filtering matching that applied to full-length reads could not be performed. Sequences were annotated with PyIR, a Python wrapper for IgBLAST v1.9, and V/J genes and CDR3 were assigned using IMGT germline references. Reads were removed for weak V/J assignments (E-value above 1e-6), missing CDR3, stop codons, out-of-frame junctions, or ambiguous translated residues. V3J clonotypes were defined by identical inferred V gene, J gene, and CDR3 amino acid sequence. Percentage overlap between repertoires was calculated by dividing the number of shared unique clonotypes by the size of the smaller repertoire. RTK rarefaction, the Chao1 estimator, and Recon v2.1 estimates of unobserved clonotypes were used to assess repertoire richness. Generation probabilities were computed with OLGA for all TCRbeta clonotypes obtained by the gDNA method from several donors. TCRdb took this table from immuneACCESS and kept in-frame rearrangements with V and J called. Such tables lack part of the clones; where checked against another copy, unresolved V genes explain under half of the gap, and the rest is unexplained. V and J calls and clone size are those listed in that table; D and trimming were worked out from the DNA. Counted in this sample were roughly 1 million clones; 60% to 80% of them appeared once. Approximately 1.5% of the sample comes from the top ten.

Based on the germline V gene (reference sequence), the CDR1 and CDR2 sequences are MNHEY and SMNVEV. Including the terminal cysteine and phenylalanine, the CDR3 comprises 13 residues. The entry retains the CDR3 DNA only, 39 bases that are in frame from base 1. Deletion took 3 bases off V and 2 bases off J, with a span of 7 bases between the germline ends. This clone was recorded a few times. The clone's antigen remains unknown. Base qualities are missing; no much larger clone stands one base away. Other DNA sequences of this sample code for an identical CDR3. Healthy HIV-negative adults with no recently reported acute infections or vaccinations were included as donors. Every donor was a Caucasian adult living in Nashville, Tennessee, USA. CD4+ T cells were enriched by magnetic negative selection; naive cells were then positively selected on CD45RA, and the negative fraction formed the memory subset. Blood was obtained by leukapheresis, after which PBMCs were separated by Ficoll-Histopaque density gradient centrifugation and cryopreserved in liquid nitrogen vapor phase. Analytical flow cytometry was used to check the purity and quantity of each magnetically sorted T cell population. From each sorted fraction, genomic DNA was isolated and quantified by UV absorbance on a Nanodrop 2000c.

The chain is assembled from TRBV27 and TRBJ1-2, with no reliable assignment of the D segment. This receptor was obtained from a man younger than 30 in good health. Material: memory CD4+ T cells sorted from blood. The cell subset or site label corresponds to: CD45RA-negative fraction. CDR3 reads: CASSFSGNYGYTF. The DNA reads as follows: TGTGCCAGCAGTTTCTCGGGAAACTATGGCTACACCTTC.